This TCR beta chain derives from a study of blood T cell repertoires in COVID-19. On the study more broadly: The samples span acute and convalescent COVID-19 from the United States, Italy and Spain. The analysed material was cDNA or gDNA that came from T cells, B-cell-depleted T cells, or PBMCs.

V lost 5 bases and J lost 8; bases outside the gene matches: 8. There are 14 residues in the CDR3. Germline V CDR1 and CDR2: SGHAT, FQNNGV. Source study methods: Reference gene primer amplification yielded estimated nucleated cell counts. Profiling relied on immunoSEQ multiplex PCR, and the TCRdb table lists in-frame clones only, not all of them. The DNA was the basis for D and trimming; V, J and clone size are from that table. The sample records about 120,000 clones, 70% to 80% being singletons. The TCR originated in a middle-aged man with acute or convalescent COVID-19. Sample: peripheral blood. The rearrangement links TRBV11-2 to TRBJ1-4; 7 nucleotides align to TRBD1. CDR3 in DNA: TGTGCCAGCAGCCCAGGGGGGCTGAGAGAAAAACTGTTTTTT. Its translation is CASSPGGLREKLFF.